This entry lists 26 T cell receptor beta chains sequenced from one sample in a study of molecular identifiers for immune sequencing clone quantification. TCRdb re-analysed the PCR reads in MiXCR, keeping a single row per CDR3 protein. The sample includes about 640,000 distinct CDR3 sequences, just under 20% of them seen just once. Sequenced: naive CD8+ T cells from blood, with Jurkat cell RNA spiked in. Regarding subset: FACS-sorted CD8+CD4-CCR7+CD45RA+ naive T cells. These receptor sequences come from a human donor in good health. Some libraries in this study had Jurkat cell RNA spiked in.

The sample holds a few counts of this clonotype. V usage is TRBV19 and J usage is TRBJ1-5; possibly TRBD1 for D (5 bases). V shed 1 base and J shed 3 bases, with 7 bases lying between them. CDR1 LNHDA and CDR2 SQIVND come from the germline V gene (reference sequence). The CDR3 has 14 amino acids. The CDR3 DNA reads as TGTGCCAGTAGTATAGTCAGGGCCAATCAGCCCCAGCATTTT. Translated, it gives CASSIVRANQPQHF.

The genes are TRBV3-1 and TRBJ2-3, with 10 bases identical to TRBD2. In germline, CDR1 is LGHDT, CDR2 YNNKEL (reference sequence). With 4 bases clipped from V and 5 bases from J, the junction kept 12 bases outside the gene matches. The CDR3 runs 17 residues. The CDR3 loop is CASSPNSGLADLDTQYF. CDR3 DNA sequence: TGTGCCAGCAGCCCCAATTCCGGACTAGCGGACCTAGATACGCAGTATTTT.

This clonotype was recorded at least ten times. This rearrangement joins TRBV6-5 to TRBJ2-2; D call uncertain. Germline loops: CDR1 MNHEY, CDR2 SVGAGI. V gave up 3 bases and J gave up 5 bases, with 7 bases separating them. This CDR3 contains 13 residues. The CDR3 nucleotides read TGTGCCAGCAGTTATAGTTTTACCGGGGAGCTGTTTTTT. Translated, it gives CASSYSFTGELFF.

This rearrangement joins TRBV16 to TRBJ1-2, with 8 bases lining up with TRBD1. Trimming cost V 5 bases and J 8 bases; bases outside gene matches: 22. The CDR3 runs to 18 residues. Looked up from germline, CDR1 is KGHSY and CDR2 is FQNENV. CDR3 DNA sequence: TGTGCCAGCAGCGGAACGATACAGGGGGGCCCGGGATCTCGCGGCTACACCTTC. This codes for CASSGTIQGGPGSRGYTF. The full variable domain, its missing parts supplied by reference TRBV16 and TRBJ1-2, is GEEVAQTPKHLVRGEGQKAKLYCAPIKGHSYVFWYQQVLKNEFKFLISFQNENVFDETGMPKERFSAKCLPNSPCSLEIQATKLEDSAVYFCASSGTIQGGPGSRGYTFGSGTRLTVV.

This clonotype was seen at least ten times. The rearrangement uses TRBV27 and TRBJ1-1, with unresolved D. The CDR3 spans 15 residues. CDR1 MNHEY and CDR2 SMNVEV come from the germline V gene (reference sequence). The V gene lost 4 bases and the J gene lost 0 bases, with 12 bases spanning the gap. The CDR3 spells CASSSRLRMNTEAFF. CDR3 sequence (DNA): TGTGCCAGCAGTTCTCGATTGAGGATGAACACTGAAGCTTTCTTT.

The V gene is TRBV27, the J gene TRBJ2-7; TRBD2 matches at 9 bases. Per the germline V gene, CDR1 is MNHEY and CDR2 is SMNVEV (reference sequence). The CDR3 runs 19 residues. Germline trimming cut 7 bases from V and 2 bases from J; bases unmatched to any gene: 21. This chain's CDR3 is CASKRGGYIGSGRTYEQYF. CDR3 coding DNA: TGTGCCAGCAAGCGTGGGGGGTATATCGGAAGCGGGAGGACCTACGAGCAGTACTTC.

Worth noting for this clonotype: A much more abundant neighbour one base away suggests this may be a read error. This sequence joins TRBV4-2 and TRBJ2-5; 13 bases are shared with TRBD2. This CDR3 contains 19 residues. V shed 4 bases and J 5 bases; nucleotides not matched to a gene: 16. Germline V CDR1 and CDR2: LGHNA, YNFKEQ. The CDR3 region is CASSPTTSGGPLRGETQYF. The CDR3 nucleotides are TGTGCCAGCAGCCCTACGACTAGCGGGGGGCCCCTTCGGGGCGAGACCCAGTACTTC.

Comment on this clonotype: A much larger clone is a single base away; this may be a read error. The final CDR3 position lacks the conserved phenylalanine or tryptophan, pointing to a likely read error. The chain recombines TRBV29-1 with TRBJ2-3; D call uncertain. Germline CDR1 reads SQVTM; CDR2 reads ANQGSEA. The V end lost 3 bases, the J end lost 4 bases, and 8 bases lay between the germline ends. This CDR3 spans 12 amino acids. CDR3 region: CSVDEFSDTQYS. Here the CDR3 DNA reads TGCAGCGTTGATGAGTTCTCAGATACGCAGTATTCT.

This clonotype was seen many times. The genes are TRBV7-9 and TRBJ2-5; 10 nucleotides agree with TRBD2. V lost 5 bases, J lost 1 base, and 7 bases stayed unmatched. The germline gives CDR1 SEHNR, CDR2 FQNEAQ (reference sequence). The CDR3 spans 16 residues. CDR3 nucleotides: TGTGCCAGCAGCCCCACTAGCGGGGCGCGCCAAGAGACCCAGTACTTC. The encoded protein is CASSPTSGARQETQYF.

This clonotype has ten or more counts. CDR3 residues: CASKDRVTEAFF. The CDR3 DNA follows: TGTGCCAGCAAGGACAGGGTGACTGAAGCTTTCTTT. The chain uses TRBV13 and TRBJ1-1; 8 nucleotides align to TRBD1. Germline CDR1 PRHDT, CDR2 FYEKMQ (reference sequence). The CDR3 has 12 amino acids. V gave up 7 bases and J gave up 5 bases; unmatched junction bases: 3.

The chain employs TRBV19 and TRBJ2-7; D not certain. Per the germline V gene, CDR1 is LNHDA and CDR2 is SQIVND (reference sequence). Trimming took 3 bases from V and 2 from J, leaving 11 bases between them. The CDR3 has 14 amino acids. In DNA, the CDR3 is TGTGCCAGTAGTATGTTTCCGGGCCCCTACGAGCAGTACTTC. Protein sequence: CASSMFPGPYEQYF.

This clonotype was seen at least ten times. The genes are TRBV29-1 and TRBJ2-6; D possibly corresponds to TRBD1 (5 bases). Trimming took 6 bases from V and 0 from J, leaving 12 bases between them. Germline-derived CDR1 and CDR2 are SQVTM and ANQGSEA. This CDR3 is 15 amino acids long. CDR3: CSVPNTGSGANVLTF. Written as DNA, the CDR3 is TGCAGCGTACCCAATACAGGCTCTGGGGCCAACGTCCTGACTTTC.

This clonotype turned up a few times. The chain joins TRBV7-9 to TRBJ2-7; no definite D call. Trimming removed 5 bases from V and 0 bases from J, with 14 bases in between. CDR1 is SEHNR, CDR2 FQNEAQ, per germline (reference sequence). The CDR3 is 15 residues long. Written as DNA, the CDR3 is TGTGCCAGCAGCCCCCCCTCAGCCCTCTCCTACGAGCAGTACTTC. It is translated as CASSPPSALSYEQYF.

This clonotype was picked up many times. This rearrangement joins TRBV9 to TRBJ1-4, with D tentatively TRBD1 (5 bases). The CDR3 runs 15 residues. Trimming pared 0 bases from V and 4 bases from J, leaving 10 bases between. Germline V gene lookup returns CDR1 SGDLS and CDR2 YYNGEE. CDR3 DNA: TGTGCCAGCAGCGTAGCGGCGGGGGATAATGAAAAACTGTTTTTT. Encoded protein: CASSVAAGDNEKLFF.

Concerning this clonotype itself: A read error may explain this, as a much larger clone is one base away. The CDR3 DNA follows: TGTGCCAGCAAGAAGACAGGGGGGTGGGCTGAAGCTTTCTTT. Translated: CASKKTGGWAEAFF. The chain links TRBV14 to TRBJ1-1; the match to TRBD1 covers 9 bases. The germline V gene encodes CDR1 SGHDN and CDR2 FVKESK. This CDR3 is 14 amino acids long. Trimming removed 7 bases from V and 6 bases from J; junction bases left unmatched: 9. The variable domain in full, completed from reference TRBV14 and TRBJ1-1, reads EAGVTQFPSHSVIEKGQTVTLRCDPISGHDNLYWYRRVMGKEIKFLLHFVKESKQDESGMPNNRFLAERTGGTYSTLKVQPAELEDSGVYFCASKKTGGWAEAFFGQGTRLTVV.

This clonotype was detected many times. The chain is built from TRBV19 and TRBJ1-1; D is ambiguous. The CDR3 consists of 16 residues. Germline V gives CDR1 LNHDA, CDR2 SQIVND (reference sequence). Trimming cost V 0 bases and J 0 bases, with 11 bases left between them. In DNA, the CDR3 is TGTGCCAGTAGTATAGAAGTAGGCGGTATGAACACTGAAGCTTTCTTT. Amino acid sequence: CASSIEVGGMNTEAFF.

This clonotype appeared a few times. The chain combines TRBV2 with TRBJ2-1; D is perhaps TRBD1 or TRBD2 (5 bases each). Germline V CDR1 and CDR2: SNHLY, FYNNEI. CDR3 length: 13 amino acids. V lost 0 bases and J lost 9, with 9 bases in between. CDR3 amino acids: CASSEAQGVEQFF. CDR3 bases: TGTGCCAGCAGTGAAGCTCAGGGAGTTGAGCAGTTCTTC.

This clonotype was counted many times. V usage is TRBV29-1 and J usage is TRBJ2-4, with D uncertain. This CDR3 is built from 15 residues. Trimming shortened V by 7 bases and J by 0 bases, and 16 bases separated the two germline ends. Germline CDR1 reads SQVTM; CDR2 reads ANQGSEA. CDR3 coding DNA: TGCAGCGCCATTGGGGTCCCGCTAGCCAAAAACATTCAGTACTTC. It specifies CSAIGVPLAKNIQYF.

This clonotype appeared a few times. The V gene is TRBV4-3, the J gene TRBJ2-2; 11 bases map to TRBD1. V lost 4 bases, J lost 3 bases, and 4 bases stayed unmatched. This CDR3 region has 16 residues. Germline loops: CDR1 LGHNA, CDR2 YSLEER. This CDR3 reads CASSRPDRGHTGELFF. The CDR3 DNA follows: TGCGCCAGCAGCCGCCCGGACAGGGGGCACACCGGGGAGCTGTTTTTT.

This clonotype came up many times. The chain uses TRBV13 and TRBJ2-5; D remains ambiguous. The V gene lost 4 bases and the J gene lost 7 bases, with 7 bases spanning the gap. The CDR3 extends over 11 amino acids. CDR1 and CDR2 from the germline V gene are PRHDT and FYEKMQ (reference sequence). DNA of the CDR3: TGTGCCAGCAGCTGGGCTGGGACCCAGTACTTC. Translated, it gives CASSWAGTQYF.

This clonotype was counted ten times or more. The V and J genes are TRBV18 and TRBJ2-3; perhaps D is TRBD1 or TRBD2 (5 bases each). The CDR3 has 15 residues. The ends were cut back, 2 bases at V and 2 bases at J, with 11 bases in the middle. Germline CDR1 reads KGHSH; CDR2 reads LQKENI. DNA for the CDR3: TGTGCCAGCTCACCATGGGACGGGACCACAGATACGCAGTATTTT. It translates to CASSPWDGTTDTQYF.

This clonotype was picked up a small number of times. The gene calls are TRBV27 and TRBJ2-7, with D hard to call. Trimming pared 0 bases from V and 3 bases from J, leaving 18 bases between. The CDR3 has 17 amino acids. CDR1 and CDR2 (germline): MNHEY, SMNVEV (reference sequence). CDR3 residues: CASSLSGLGQRYYEQYF. CDR3 DNA sequence: TGTGCCAGCAGTTTATCGGGCCTAGGGCAGAGATACTACGAGCAGTACTTC.

This clonotype has ten or more counts. The J gene is TRBJ2-7, the V gene TRBV5-5, with D unclear. There are 13 residues in the CDR3. Germline assignment: CDR1 SGHKS and CDR2 YYEKEE (reference sequence). V lost 4 bases to trimming and J lost 2 bases, with 10 bases between them. CDR3 in DNA: TGTGCCAGCAGCCTGCGGTGGACCTACGAGCAGTACTTC. Translation gives CASSLRWTYEQYF. The full variable domain, completed using reference TRBV5-5 and TRBJ2-7, is DAGVTQSPTHLIKTRGQQVTLRCSPISGHKSVSWYQQVLGQGPQFIFQYYEKEERGRGNFPDRFSARQFPNYSSELNVNALLLGDSALYLCASSLRWTYEQYFGPGTRLTVT.

As regards this clonotype: The missing conserved phenylalanine or tryptophan at the end of this CDR3 makes a read error likely. The chain carries TRBV19 and TRBJ1-5; a possible D gene is TRBD1 (6 bases). The V gene lost 6 bases and the J gene lost 3 bases, with 15 bases spanning the gap. The length of the CDR3 is 15 residues. CDR1 and CDR2 (germline): LNHDA, SQIVND (reference sequence). The CDR3 DNA follows: TGTGCCAGTAGGCCCCTCACAGGGTCCAATCAGCCCCAGCATTCT. It specifies CASRPLTGSNQPQHS.

This clonotype was detected ten times or more. V gene TRBV12-5 combines with J gene TRBJ1-3; D is undetermined. The CDR3 covers 14 residues. The germline CDR1 and CDR2 sequences are LGHNT and FRNRAP. Trimming pared 5 bases from V and 2 bases from J, leaving 10 bases between. CDR3 in DNA: TGTGCTAGTGGTCCAACAGCCGCTGGAAACACCATATATTTT. It specifies CASGPTAAGNTIYF. The whole variable domain, remainder taken from reference TRBV12-5 and TRBJ1-3, is DARVTQTPRHKVTEMGQEVTMRCQPILGHNTVFWYRQTMMQGLELLAYFRNRAPLDDSGMPKDRFSAEMPDATLATLKIQPSEPRDSAVYFCASGPTAAGNTIYFGEGSWLTVV.

This clonotype was picked up many times. The chain recombines TRBV4-3 with TRBJ2-6; D not resolved. V was pared by 1 base and J by 0 bases, with 7 bases between. CDR1 LGHNA and CDR2 YSLEER come from the germline V gene. The CDR3 has 16 residues. The CDR3 sequence is CASSQGRHSGANVLTF. The CDR3 DNA follows: TGCGCCAGCAGCCAAGGACGGCACTCTGGGGCCAACGTCCTGACTTTC.